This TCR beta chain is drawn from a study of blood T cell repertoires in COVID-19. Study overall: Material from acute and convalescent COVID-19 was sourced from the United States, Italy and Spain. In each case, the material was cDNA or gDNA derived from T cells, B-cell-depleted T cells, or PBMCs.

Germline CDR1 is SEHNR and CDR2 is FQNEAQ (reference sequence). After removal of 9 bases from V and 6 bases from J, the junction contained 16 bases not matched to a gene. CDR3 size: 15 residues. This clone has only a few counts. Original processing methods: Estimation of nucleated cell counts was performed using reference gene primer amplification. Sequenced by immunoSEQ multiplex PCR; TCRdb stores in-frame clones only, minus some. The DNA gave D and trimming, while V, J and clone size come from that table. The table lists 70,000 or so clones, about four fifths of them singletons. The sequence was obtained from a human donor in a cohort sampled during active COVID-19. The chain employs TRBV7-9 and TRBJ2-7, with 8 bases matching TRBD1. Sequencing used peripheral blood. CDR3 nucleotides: TGTGCCAGTACGGCCTGGACAGGGCGCCCTGTCGAGCAGTACTTC. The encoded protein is CASTAWTGRPVEQYF.